The 3 T cell receptor beta chains given below trace back to one sample, sequenced in a study of a mutant IDH1 vaccine in newly diagnosed glioma. Method: immunoSEQ multiplex PCR; TCRdb's copy keeps in-frame clones and lacks some. The sample records tens of thousands of clones, just under 80% being singletons. These TCRs' antigens remain unknown. Regarding time point: week 35, safety follow-up. It was 300 ug of mutant IDH1 20-mer peptide that made up each vaccine dose, given with topical imiquimod. The sequences come from PBMCs, collected from a glioma patient whose treatment included an IDH1 peptide vaccine. These receptor sequences come from a man between 35 and 55 years old with glioma. Some clones in this sample may be carry-over from other donors' samples.

The genes are TRBV4-2 and TRBJ1-6; 8 bases are shared with TRBD1. J lost 1 base, V lost 0 bases, and 5 bases had no gene match. Germline V lookup: CDR1 LGHNA, CDR2 YNFKEQ. The CDR3 loop spans 18 amino acids. CDR3 sequence: CASSQDRGLGSYNSPLHF. In nucleotides, the CDR3 is TGTGCCAGCAGCCAAGACAGGGGGCTAGGGTCCTATAATTCACCCCTCCACTTT.

The chain recombines TRBV10-3 with TRBJ2-1, with 12 bases aligning to TRBD2. The junction had 10 bases not matched to a gene; V was cut back by 0 bases and J by 10 bases. Germline V gene data show CDR1 as ENHRY and CDR2 as SYGVKD. This CDR3 is built from 17 residues. The CDR3 bases are TGTGCCATCAGTGAGTCGGACCCTAGCGGGGGGGCTATCGAGCAGTTCTTC. Translating gives CAISESDPSGGAIEQFF.

V and J are TRBV18 and TRBJ2-7; D uncertain. Germline lookup yields CDR1 KGHSH and CDR2 LQKENI. The CDR3 covers 12 residues. Trimming removed 0 bases from V and 6 bases from J, with 6 bases in between. CDR3 bases: TGTGCCAGCTCACCACCGAACAGCGAGCAGTACTTC. Translation gives CASSPPNSEQYF. Full variable domain (remainder filled in from reference TRBV18 and TRBJ2-7): NAGVMQNPRHLVRRRGQEARLRCSPMKGHSHVYWYRQLPEEGLKFMVYLQKENIIDESGMPKERFSAEFPKEGPSILRIQQVVRGDSAAYFCASSPPNSEQYFGPGTRLTVT.